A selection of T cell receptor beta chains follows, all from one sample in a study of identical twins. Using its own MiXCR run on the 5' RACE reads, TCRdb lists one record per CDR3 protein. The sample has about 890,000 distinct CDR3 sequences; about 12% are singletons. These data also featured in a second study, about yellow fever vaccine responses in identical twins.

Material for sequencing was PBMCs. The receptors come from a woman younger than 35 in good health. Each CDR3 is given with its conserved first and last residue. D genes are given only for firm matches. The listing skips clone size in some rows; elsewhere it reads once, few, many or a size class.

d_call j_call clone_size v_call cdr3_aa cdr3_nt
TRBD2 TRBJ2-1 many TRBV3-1 CASSQYSGRVRSYNEQFF TGTGCCAGCAGCCAATATAGCGGGAGGGTTCGCTCCTACAATGAGCAGTTCTTC
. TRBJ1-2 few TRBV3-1 CASSQAGPYGYTF TGTGCCAGCAGCCAAGCGGGGCCCTATGGCTACACCTTC
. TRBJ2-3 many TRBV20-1 CSASKIPTDTQYF TGCAGTGCTAGTAAAATTCCAACAGATACGCAGTATTTT
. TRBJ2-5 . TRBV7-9 CASSLGWDDQETQYF TGTGCCAGCAGCTTAGGGTGGGACGACCAAGAGACCCAGTACTTC
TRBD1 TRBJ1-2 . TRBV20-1 CSARTGSYGYTF TGCAGTGCTCGGACAGGGAGCTATGGCTACACCTTC
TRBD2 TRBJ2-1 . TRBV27 CASSPTQRGGSDEQFF TGTGCCAGCAGTCCAACACAGCGGGGGGGCAGCGATGAGCAGTTCTTC
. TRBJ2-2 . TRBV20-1 CSARRAGGALTGELFF TGCAGTGCTAGACGGGCTGGCGGGGCCCTTACCGGGGAGCTGTTTTTT
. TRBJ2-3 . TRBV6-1 CASSPLRGATDTQYF TGTGCCAGCAGCCCCCTGCGGGGCGCCACAGATACGCAGTATTTT
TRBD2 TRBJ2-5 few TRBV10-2 CASNEAGGPLETQYF TGCGCCAGCAATGAAGCGGGAGGGCCCCTAGAGACCCAGTACTTC
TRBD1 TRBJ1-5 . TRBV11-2 CASSLGTGRINQPQHF TGTGCCAGCAGCCTGGGGACAGGGCGGATCAATCAGCCCCAGCATTTT
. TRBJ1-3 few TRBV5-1 CASSPTGLSGNTIYF TGCGCCAGCAGCCCCACAGGGCTCTCTGGAAACACCATATATTTT
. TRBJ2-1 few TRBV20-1 CSARSSGLNEQFF TGCAGTGCTAGATCCTCCGGGCTGAATGAGCAGTTCTTC
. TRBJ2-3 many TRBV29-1 CSVWGLSTDTQYF TGCAGCGTTTGGGGCCTATCCACAGATACGCAGTATTTT
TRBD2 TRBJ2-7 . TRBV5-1 CASSLVWLAGGPPSYEQYF TGCGCCAGCAGCTTGGTGTGGTTAGCGGGAGGGCCGCCCTCCTACGAGCAGTACTTC
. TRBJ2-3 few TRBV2 CASSELVGVTDTQYF TGTGCCAGCAGTGAACTGGTAGGGGTCACAGATACGCAGTATTTT
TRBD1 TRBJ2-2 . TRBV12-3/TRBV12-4 CASSLRGQINTGELFF TGTGCCAGCAGTTTAAGGGGACAGATTAACACCGGGGAGCTGTTTTTT
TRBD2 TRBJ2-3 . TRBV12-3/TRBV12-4 CASSPPKLAGKVDTQYF TGTGCCAGCAGTCCCCCAAAATTAGCGGGGAAAGTAGATACGCAGTATTTT
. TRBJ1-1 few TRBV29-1 CSVEDQGRYTEAFF TGCAGCGTTGAAGATCAGGGCCGTTACACTGAAGCTTTCTTT
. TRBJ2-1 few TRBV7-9 CASSLAEYHNEQFF TGTGCCAGCAGCTTAGCAGAATATCACAATGAGCAGTTCTTC
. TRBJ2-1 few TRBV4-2 CASSPLSVSYNEQFF TGTGCCAGCAGCCCTCTTTCGGTCTCCTACAATGAGCAGTTCTTC
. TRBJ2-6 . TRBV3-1 CASSPLGAWGANVLTF TGTGCCAGCAGCCCCCTAGGGGCGTGGGGGGCCAACGTCCTGACTTTC
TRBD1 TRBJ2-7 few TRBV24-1 CATSDPGQGTHEQYF TGTGCCACCAGTGACCCGGGACAGGGTACCCACGAGCAGTACTTC
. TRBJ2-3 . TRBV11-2 CASGARGPEDTQYF TGTGCCAGCGGCGCCCGGGGCCCGGAGGATACGCAGTATTTT